The 23 T cell receptor beta chains below were found in one sample sequenced in a study of metastatic and nonmetastatic thyroid tumors. TCRdb reanalyzed the PCR reads with MiXCR. Of under 35,000 clones listed, over 15% are singletons. Thyroid surgery was performed in patients who had received no treatment beforehand. The sequenced material came from blood. These receptors were obtained from a female donor with papillary thyroid cancer or a benign thyroid nodule (not recorded which). Some clones in this sample may be carry-over from other donors' samples.

This clone was recorded many times. CDR3 amino acids: CSARDGQGRDEQFF. DNA for the CDR3: TGCAGTGCTAGAGATGGGCAGGGGAGGGATGAGCAGTTCTTC. The chain has TRBV20-1 and TRBJ2-1; D possibly corresponds to TRBD2 (7 bases). The CDR3 contains 14 residues. The germline gives CDR1 DFQATT, CDR2 SNEGSKA (reference sequence). Trimming removed 0 bases at V and 8 bases at J, with 14 bases between.

This clone ranks as medium-sized (0.01 to 0.1%). The chain has TRBV6-1 and TRBJ2-7; possibly TRBD1 for D (5 bases). The CDR3 totals 14 residues. V lost 6 bases to trimming and J lost 3 bases, with 15 bases between them. Germline V lookup: CDR1 MNHNS, CDR2 SASEGT. CDR3 sequence: CASRPTVYNYEQYF. In DNA, the CDR3 is TGTGCCAGCAGACCGACAGTATACAACTACGAGCAGTACTTC.

Sample share makes this clone medium-sized. J is TRBJ1-2 and V is TRBV6-1; 9 bases are shared with TRBD1. Trimming took 2 bases from V and 7 from J; bases not matched to a gene: 11. The CDR3 has 16 amino acids. Germline CDR1 reads MNHNS; CDR2 reads SASEGT. The CDR3 DNA follows: TGTGCCAGCAGTGAAACCCACGGCCGACAGGGGGGTGGCTACACCTTC. Translation: CASSETHGRQGGGYTF.

The table lists this clone with many counts. Written as DNA, the CDR3 is TGCGCCAGCAGCCCACAACCCGGGACAGGGTCTGGCTACACCTTC. Translating gives CASSPQPGTGSGYTF. This chain links TRBV5-1 with TRBJ1-2, with TRBD1 matching over 9 bases. In germline, CDR1 is SGHRS, CDR2 YFSETQ. Losses at the gene ends were 4 bases for V and 7 bases for J; bases not matched to a gene: 11. There are 15 residues in the CDR3.

This clone has ten or more counts. The gene calls are TRBV4-1 and TRBJ2-7; 11 nucleotides agree with TRBD2. The V segment lost 9 bases and the J segment 2 bases; nucleotides outside the gene matches: 6. The CDR3 spans 14 residues. The germline V gene has CDR1 MGHRA and CDR2 YSYEKL. Here the CDR3 DNA reads TGCGCCAGTTCTTTGGGACTAGCGGCCTACGAGCAGTACTTC. This gives the protein CASSLGLAAYEQYF.

Of note for this clone: A junction end diverges from the germline sequence, so it may reflect a read error. The rearrangement links TRBV5-1 to TRBJ2-7; no clear D gene. The germline V gene has CDR1 SGHRS and CDR2 YFSETQ. The CDR3 contains 14 residues. As DNA, the CDR3 is TGCGCCAGCACCTTGGCAGGCAGCTCCTACGAGCATTACTTC. This codes for CASTLAGSSYEHYF.

This clone occurred many times. The V and J genes are TRBV5-1 and TRBJ1-6, with D tentatively TRBD1 (5 bases). V shed 4 bases and J shed 7 bases, with 9 bases lying between them. Per the germline V gene, CDR1 is SGHRS and CDR2 is YFSETQ. CDR3 length: 13 amino acids. The CDR3 nucleotides are TGCGCCAGCAGCCCAGGGCCAAATTCACCCCTCCACTTT. It codes for CASSPGPNSPLHF.

This clone came up many times. CDR3 protein: CASSLFFTPGGELFF. DNA of the CDR3: TGTGCCAGCAGCTTATTTTTCACCCCGGGCGGGGAGCTGTTTTTT. This sequence joins TRBV11-2 and TRBJ2-2; no reliable D call. Looked up from germline, CDR1 is SGHAT and CDR2 is FQNNGV. Deletions cut 2 bases from V and 7 bases from J, with 14 bases between. The CDR3 contains 15 residues.

This clone came up a few times. The conserved phenylalanine or tryptophan is not found at the CDR3 terminus, so this likely reflects a read error. No DNA is shown, since the ends of the CDR3 on it are uncertain; the CDR3 is the one TCRdb lists. The gene calls are TRBV6-2 or TRBV6-3 and TRBJ2-2; TRBD1 was called by the table and not checked on the DNA. Germline V gene sequence: CDR1 MNHEY, CDR2 SVGEGT. The CDR3 is 16 amino acids long, termini counted. CDR3 protein: CASSYPGTDLTGELFS.

This clone was counted at least ten times. The rearrangement joins TRBV5-1 to TRBJ1-2, with no clear D. V lost 0 bases, J lost 0 bases, and 21 bases lay in between. The V gene's germline CDR1 is SGHRS and CDR2 YFSETQ. The CDR3 sequence is 19 residues long. The DNA of the CDR3 is TGCGCCAGCAGCTTGGCCTCCCAGCCCACCCCTATAGCTAACTATGGCTACACCTTC. The encoded protein is CASSLASQPTPIANYGYTF.

The sample holds a few counts of this clone. Since a much larger clone is just one base distant, this may be a read error. V gene TRBV6-2 or TRBV6-3 combines with J gene TRBJ2-7, with D perhaps matching TRBD2 (5 bases). With the DNA end fitting TRBJ2-5 better, the J assignment may be wrong. From germline, CDR1 is MNHEY and CDR2 SVGEGT. This CDR3 comprises 18 residues. The CDR3 spells CASSDSIPGRLDSETQYF. The CDR3 DNA is TGTGCCAGCAGTGACTCGATACCCGGACGCCTGGACTCCGAGACCCAGTACTTC.

Notes on this clone: This sample also contains other DNA sequences that code for the same CDR3. The gene calls are TRBV20-1 and TRBJ1-5; no clear D gene. This CDR3 has 15 residues. The germline V gene has CDR1 DFQATT and CDR2 SNEGSKA (reference sequence). V lost 6 bases and J 6 bases, leaving 21 bases between the germline ends. CDR3 bases: TGCAGTGCCAAGAAGGGCGGCGGCGGGAGTCAGCCCCAGCATTTT. This sequence encodes CSAKKGGGGSQPQHF.

This clone showed up many times. The genes are TRBV12-3 or TRBV12-4 and TRBJ1-1; D unclear. The V end lost 5 bases, the J end lost 8 bases, and 15 bases lay between the germline ends. The CDR3 consists of 13 residues. CDR3 sequence reads: CASSPSDLVEAFF. The CDR3 DNA reads as TGTGCCAGCAGTCCGTCGGACCTGGTGGAAGCTTTCTTT.

This clone was seen at least ten times. The chain recombines TRBV9 with TRBJ2-7; D is possibly TRBD1 (6 bases). CDR3 size: 13 residues. Germline V gene data show CDR1 as SGDLS and CDR2 as YYNGEE. The V end was cut by 4 bases, the J end by 3 bases, with 11 bases between. CDR3 coding DNA: TGTGCCAGCAGCCATCAGGACAGCTACGAGCAGTACTTC. Protein sequence: CASSHQDSYEQYF.

This clone was found once. Germline is not matched at one junction end, which may reflect a read error. The genes are TRBV20-1 and TRBJ1-1; TRBD1 aligns across 7 bases. The CDR3 consists of 16 residues. CDR1 is DFQATT, CDR2 SNEGSKA, per germline (reference sequence). The CDR3 DNA sequence: TGCAGTGCCAGAGATCATGCGAGGGGACAGAACACTGAATCTTTCTTT. Translation gives CSARDHARGQNTESFF.

About this clone: The junction differs from germline at one of its ends, possibly a read error. This rearrangement joins TRBV7-2 to TRBJ1-5; the D is unclear. In germline, CDR1 is SGHTA, CDR2 FQGNSA. This CDR3 spans 15 amino acids. The CDR3 region has the DNA TGTGCCAGCAGCTTAGAGATATCGCAGTATCAGCCCCGGCATTTT. It encodes CASSLEISQYQPRHF.

The chain uses TRBV30 and TRBJ2-5; TRBD2 matches 7 bases. Looked up from germline, CDR1 is GTSNPN and CDR2 is SVGIG (reference sequence). The V gene end was trimmed by 2 bases and the J gene end by 4 bases; junction bases not matched to a gene: 4. The CDR3 sequence is 13 residues long. The CDR3 sequence: CAWSSGGRETQYF. Written as DNA, the CDR3 is TGTGCCTGGAGTTCGGGAGGCCGAGAGACCCAGTACTTC. Combining the CDR3 with reference TRBV30 and TRBJ2-5 gives the whole variable domain SQTIHQWPATLVQPVGSPLSLECTVEGTSNPNLYWYRQAAGRGLQLLFYSVGIGQISSEVPQNLSASRPQDRQFILSSKKLLLSDSGFYLCAWSSGGRETQYFGPGTRLLVL.

This clone has just a few counts. One end of the junction is discordant with germline, which a read error may explain. The chain is built from TRBV28 and TRBJ2-7, with D perhaps matching TRBD1 (6 bases). There are 16 residues in the CDR3. Germline V lookup: CDR1 MDHEN, CDR2 SYDVKM. CDR3 sequence (DNA): TGTGTCAGCAGCCATCCAGTGACAGGCAGGACCTACGAGCAGTACTTC. Protein sequence: CVSSHPVTGRTYEQYF.

This clone was recorded a few times. The rearrangement joins TRBV6-1 to TRBJ2-7, with D tentatively TRBD2 (5 bases). The CDR3 sequence is 15 residues long. Germline V gene data show CDR1 as MNHNS and CDR2 as SASEGT. V lost 5 bases, J lost 3 bases, and 17 bases lay in between. CDR3 sequence (DNA): TGTGCCAGCAGTCTCGCGGGCCGGGTCGGCTACGAGCAGTACTTC. It is translated as CASSLAGRVGYEQYF.

This clone was seen repeatedly, ten times or more. J is TRBJ2-2 and V is TRBV6-1, with 7 positions matching TRBD2. Germline CDR1 and CDR2: MNHNS and SASEGT. The CDR3 is made up of 17 amino acids. V dropped 6 bases and J dropped 5; count of bases not matched to a gene: 15. CDR3 nucleotide sequence: TGTGCCAGCAGCTGGACGACCACTAGCGTGTCGACCGGGGAGCTGTTTTTT. It codes for CASSWTTTSVSTGELFF.

Many counts were recorded for this clone. This sequence joins TRBV11-2 and TRBJ1-1; D gene uncertain. Trimming removed 3 bases at V and 0 bases at J, with 14 bases between. The germline V gene encodes CDR1 SGHAT and CDR2 FQNNGV. CDR3 length: 16 amino acids. CDR3: CASSFNAGGMNTEAFF. The CDR3 DNA reads as TGTGCCAGCAGCTTTAACGCGGGAGGGATGAACACTGAAGCTTTCTTT.

This clone has only a few counts. The chain couples TRBV11-1 to TRBJ2-1, with D possibly being TRBD1 (5 bases). CDR1 and CDR2 (germline): SGHAT, FQDESV (reference sequence). Trimming removed 3 bases at V and 2 bases at J, with 14 bases between. The CDR3 sequence is 16 residues long. The CDR3: CASSLSGASPYNEQFF. Here the CDR3 DNA reads TGTGCCAGCAGCTTGAGTGGGGCGAGCCCCTACAATGAGCAGTTCTTC.

This clone occurred many times. The chain couples TRBV2 to TRBJ1-5, with unresolved D. The CDR3 sequence is 14 residues long. The V and J ends lost 3 bases and 4 bases respectively, with 10 bases between them. Germline-derived CDR1 and CDR2 are SNHLY and FYNNEI. This CDR3 reads CASSEASTNQPQHF. CDR3 DNA: TGTGCCAGCAGTGAGGCTTCGACTAATCAGCCCCAGCATTTT. Drawing the rest from reference TRBV2 and TRBJ1-5, the complete variable domain is EPEVTQTPSHQVTQMGQEVILRCVPISNHLYFYWYRQILGQKVEFLVSFYNNEISEKSEIFDDQFSVERPDGSNFTLKIRSTKLEDSAMYFCASSEASTNQPQHFGDGTRLSIL.